The 27 T cell receptor beta chains below come from one sample, sequenced in a study of T cells in placental villitis. Study findings and constraints: Compared with controls at about 0.0062, villitis of unknown etiology placentae showed median clonality approximately 0.052.

These receptors' targets are unknown. The immunoSEQ assay was v4. Assay: immunoSEQ multiplex PCR; the TCRdb copy retains only in-frame clones and omits some. The sample gives more than 700 clones, around nine tenths of which show up once; about 7% is in the top ten. The specimen was placental tissue containing maternal and fetal cells. These receptors were obtained from a human patient with villitis of unknown etiology; the placental T cells may come from both mother and fetus.

The chain is built from TRBV10-3 and TRBJ1-1, with D maybe TRBD1 (6 bases). V lost 7 bases and J lost 0, with 9 bases in between. The CDR3 sequence is 13 residues long. Germline CDR1 ENHRY, CDR2 SYGVKD. The CDR3 here is CAINGQLNTEAFF. The CDR3 bases are TGTGCCATCAACGGACAGCTGAACACTGAAGCTTTCTTT.

This sequence joins TRBV29-1 and TRBJ2-7, with 9 positions matching TRBD1. Germline CDR1 and CDR2: SQVTM and ANQGSEA. The CDR3 sequence is 15 residues long. J was trimmed by 7 bases and V by 5 bases; bases with no gene match: 15. CDR3 protein: CSVSSGWTGTGEQYF. The DNA for the CDR3 is TGCAGCGTTTCAAGTGGGTGGACAGGGACAGGGGAGCAGTACTTC.

The chain combines TRBV12-3 or TRBV12-4 with TRBJ1-2; D is unresolved. The CDR3 covers 11 residues. V was clipped by 8 bases and J by 3 bases, with 7 bases between them. CDR3 bases: TGTGCCAGCGGAAGATACTATGGCTACACCTTC. Translating gives CASGRYYGYTF.

The rearrangement links TRBV19 to TRBJ1-1; D is ambiguous. Looked up from germline, CDR1 is LNHDA and CDR2 is SQIVND (reference sequence). The CDR3 totals 15 residues. V was clipped by 5 bases and J by 3 bases, with 16 bases between them. CDR3 region: CASSLLGPRHTEAFF. The CDR3 DNA is TGTGCCAGTAGTTTGCTGGGTCCCCGGCACACTGAAGCTTTCTTT. The full variable domain, its missing parts supplied by reference TRBV19 and TRBJ1-1, is DGGITQSPKYLFRKEGQNVTLSCEQNLNHDAMYWYRQDPGQGLRLIYYSQIVNDFQKGDIAEGYSVSREKKESFPLTVTSAQKNPTAFYLCASSLLGPRHTEAFFGQGTRLTVV.

CDR3 sequence (DNA): TGTGCCAGCACCGAAGGGTGGCTAGCAACAGATACGCAGTATTTT. It yields the protein CASTEGWLATDTQYF. V gene TRBV6-4 combines with J gene TRBJ2-3, with D perhaps TRBD2 (5 bases). From germline, CDR1 is MRHNA and CDR2 SNTAGT. The CDR3 runs 15 residues. The germline V and J ends were trimmed by 7 bases and 3 bases, with 17 bases remaining between them.

Only a few counts were recorded for this clone. The chain recombines TRBV5-4 with TRBJ2-1, with D perhaps matching TRBD2 (6 bases). Germline assignment: CDR1 SGHNT and CDR2 YYREEE (reference sequence). V was shortened by 3 bases and J by 7 bases, with 17 bases between the two germline ends. This CDR3 is built from 15 residues. The CDR3 loop reads CASSSPSVVKNEQFF. The CDR3 DNA follows: TGTGCCAGCAGCTCCCCTAGCGTGGTTAAGAATGAGCAGTTCTTC.

The chain couples TRBV9 to TRBJ1-2; D might be TRBD1 (6 bases). Germline V gene data show CDR1 as SGDLS and CDR2 as YYNGEE. This CDR3 comprises 13 residues. The V gene lost 3 bases and the J gene lost 5 bases, with 11 bases spanning the gap. The CDR3 sequence: CASSARDNYGYTF. The CDR3 coding sequence is TGTGCCAGCAGCGCCCGGGACAATTATGGCTACACCTTC.

The rearrangement joins TRBV3-1 (or the pseudogene TRBV3-2) to TRBJ1-1, with D hard to call. Trimming removed 6 bases at V and 1 base at J, with 3 bases between. This CDR3 has 11 amino acids. The germline gives CDR1 LGHDT, CDR2 YNNKEL (reference sequence). The CDR3 DNA reads TGTGCCAGCAGTGGGAACACTGAAGCTTTCTTT. It is translated as CASSGNTEAFF.

V and J are TRBV5-1 and TRBJ1-2; D call uncertain. The V gene lost 4 bases and the J gene lost 0 bases, with 13 bases spanning the gap. The CDR3 has 15 amino acids. The germline CDR1 and CDR2 sequences are SGHRS and YFSETQ. CDR3 loop: CASSPATAANYGYTF. CDR3 nucleotides: TGCGCCAGCAGCCCCGCAACAGCCGCTAACTATGGCTACACCTTC.

The chain uses TRBV12-5 and TRBJ2-1; 9 nucleotides agree with TRBD1. Germline V CDR1 and CDR2: LGHNT, FRNRAP. The CDR3 is 16 amino acids. The ends lost 6 bases at V and 1 base at J; junction bases unmatched: 7. DNA of the CDR3: TGTGCTAGTGGCCCCCCTGGACAGGGGTCCTACAATGAGCAGTTCTTC. It yields the protein CASGPPGQGSYNEQFF.

V is TRBV29-1 and J is TRBJ1-2; maybe TRBD1 (5 bases). The V end was cut by 6 bases, the J end by 0 bases, with 11 bases between. The CDR3 is 13 residues long. CDR1 is SQVTM, CDR2 ANQGSEA, per germline. The CDR3 reads CSVEGPANYGYTF. CDR3 nucleotides: TGCAGCGTGGAGGGGCCGGCTAACTATGGCTACACCTTC.

V is TRBV3-1 (or the pseudogene TRBV3-2) and J is TRBJ2-1; no firm D call. The germline V and J ends were trimmed by 6 bases and 6 bases, with 9 bases remaining between them. In germline, CDR1 is LGHDT, CDR2 YNNKEL (reference sequence). This CDR3 has 12 residues. In DNA form, the CDR3 reads TGTGCCAGCAGTCTTACTCTCAATGAGCAGTTCTTC. This gives the protein CASSLTLNEQFF.

This rearrangement joins TRBV5-1 to TRBJ1-2, with 8 bases matching TRBD1. J lost 8 bases, V lost 4 bases, and 10 bases had no gene match. Germline V gene sequence: CDR1 SGHRS, CDR2 YFSETQ. CDR3 length: 14 amino acids. Here the CDR3 reads CASSTSGQGGGYTF. The CDR3 nucleotides are TGCGCCAGCAGCACATCCGGACAGGGAGGCGGCTACACCTTC.

V usage is TRBV9 and J usage is TRBJ2-3, with D possibly being TRBD2 (5 bases). The length of the CDR3 is 13 residues. V lost 4 bases and J lost 5, with 11 bases in between. Germline lookup yields CDR1 SGDLS and CDR2 YYNGEE. The CDR3 nucleotides are TGTGCCAGCAGCCTAGCCGTAGGAGATACGCAGTATTTT. This sequence encodes CASSLAVGDTQYF.

The chain links TRBV19 to TRBJ1-2; perhaps TRBD1 as D (6 bases). CDR1 and CDR2 from the germline V gene are LNHDA and SQIVND (reference sequence). The CDR3 covers 14 residues. Trimming took 6 bases from V and 3 from J, leaving 14 bases between them. CDR3 nucleotides: TGTGCCAGTAGCTGGACAGCGGCGGACTATGGCTACACCTTC. Amino acid sequence: CASSWTAADYGYTF. Complete variable domain (other parts from reference TRBV19 and TRBJ1-2): DGGITQSPKYLFRKEGQNVTLSCEQNLNHDAMYWYRQDPGQGLRLIYYSQIVNDFQKGDIAEGYSVSREKKESFPLTVTSAQKNPTAFYLCASSWTAADYGYTFGSGTRLTVV.

The CDR3 sequence: CASSSRQGDGRDTQYF. CDR3 sequence (DNA): TGTGCCAGCAGCTCCAGACAGGGGGATGGCAGAGATACGCAGTATTTT. V and J are TRBV11-3 and TRBJ2-3; the match to TRBD1 covers 9 bases. The V gene end was trimmed by 4 bases and the J gene end by 5 bases; junction bases not matched to a gene: 10. The CDR3 is made up of 16 amino acids. Germline-derived CDR1 and CDR2 are SGHNT and YENEEA.

The chain joins TRBV25-1 to TRBJ2-2, with D possibly called TRBD1 or TRBD2 (6 bases each). Trimming took off 7 bases at V and 5 bases at J, with 11 bases between the two ends. This CDR3 is built from 13 residues. Germline CDR1 and CDR2: MGHDK and SYGVNS. The CDR3 region has the DNA TGTGCCAGCACCCAAGGGGGGACCGGGGAGCTGTTTTTT. The encoded protein is CASTQGGTGELFF.

The chain couples TRBV6-4 to TRBJ2-7; 8 nucleotides align to TRBD2. This CDR3 has 17 residues. Germline CDR1 is MRHNA and CDR2 is SNTAGT. V dropped 2 bases and J dropped 2; count of bases not matched to a gene: 11. The CDR3 sequence is CASSDIFILAVAYEQYF. CDR3 nucleotides: TGTGCCAGCAGTGACATTTTTATACTAGCGGTCGCCTACGAGCAGTACTTC.

The chain employs TRBV9 and TRBJ2-7; TRBD1 agrees at 10 bases. Unmatched junction bases numbered 12, after V lost 0 bases and J lost 3 bases. CDR3 size: 18 residues. Germline values: CDR1 SGDLS, CDR2 YYNGEE. The CDR3 is CASSVGHGAGTGDYEQYF. CDR3 nucleotides: TGTGCCAGCAGCGTAGGCCATGGAGCCGGGACAGGGGACTACGAGCAGTACTTC.

The V gene is TRBV24-1, the J gene TRBJ2-1; TRBD2 matches at 10 bases. Germline V CDR1 and CDR2: KGHDR, SFDVKD. The CDR3 runs to 15 residues. V lost 2 bases and J lost 5; bases outside the gene matches: 2. CDR3 coding DNA: TGTGCCACCAGTGATTCTAGCGGGGGAAACAATGAGCAGTTCTTC. It translates to CATSDSSGGNNEQFF.

The chain carries TRBV2 and TRBJ2-3; 10 bases map to TRBD2. Unmatched junction bases numbered 10, after V lost 1 base and J lost 0 bases. CDR3 length equals 19 residues. Germline values: CDR1 SNHLY, CDR2 FYNNEI. CDR3 amino acids: CASSEVSRGLASSTDTQYF. The CDR3 DNA is TGTGCCAGCAGTGAAGTATCGAGGGGACTAGCGAGTAGCACAGATACGCAGTATTTT.

This chain uses TRBV15 with TRBJ2-1, with D maybe TRBD1 (6 bases). Trimming shortened V by 6 bases and J by 1 base, and 13 bases separated the two germline ends. This CDR3 is built from 15 residues. Germline V gene lookup returns CDR1 LNHNV and CDR2 YYDKDF (reference sequence). The DNA of the CDR3 is TGTGCCACCAGTAGTGGGCAGGGGTCCTACAATGAGCAGTTCTTC. This translates into CATSSGQGSYNEQFF.

V is TRBV9 and J is TRBJ2-5; TRBD1 is a possible D gene (5 bases). V lost 0 bases and J lost 3, with 9 bases in between. The V gene's germline CDR1 is SGDLS and CDR2 YYNGEE. The CDR3 covers 14 residues. CDR3 in DNA: TGTGCCAGCAGCGTAGGGACACAGGAAGAGACCCAGTACTTC. Translating gives CASSVGTQEETQYF. Full variable domain (outside the CDR3, taken from reference TRBV9 and TRBJ2-5): DSGVTQTPKHLITATGQRVTLRCSPRSGDLSVYWYQQSLDQGLQFLIQYYNGEERAKGNILERFSAQQFPDLHSELNLSSLELGDSALYFCASSVGTQEETQYFGPGTRLLVL.

The V gene is TRBV27, the J gene TRBJ1-5, with 7 bases lining up with TRBD1. The germline V gene has CDR1 MNHEY and CDR2 SMNVEV (reference sequence). Germline trimming cut 4 bases from V and 0 bases from J; bases unmatched to any gene: 9. This CDR3 is 17 amino acids long. The CDR3 region has the DNA TGTGCCAGCAGTTCAATTGGCACAGGGGATAGCAATCAGCCCCAGCATTTT. Its protein product is CASSSIGTGDSNQPQHF.

The CDR3 bases are TGTGCCAGCAGTTATGGCAGAAACACTGAAGCTTTCTTT. This sequence encodes CASSYGRNTEAFF. The gene calls are TRBV6-2 or TRBV6-3 and TRBJ1-1; D is uncertain. This CDR3 is 13 amino acids long. CDR1 MNHEY and CDR2 SVGEGT come from the germline V gene. Deletions cut 3 bases from V and 2 bases from J, with 7 bases between.

CDR3 residues: CATANGGWSYGYTF. Written as DNA, the CDR3 is TGTGCCACCGCGAACGGGGGTTGGAGCTATGGCTACACCTTC. The chain is built from TRBV19 and TRBJ1-2; possibly TRBD1 for D (5 bases). This CDR3 region has 14 residues. CDR1 is LNHDA, CDR2 SQIVND, per germline (reference sequence). The V end lost 10 bases, the J end lost 4 bases, and 19 bases lay between the germline ends.

The genes are TRBV3-1 (or the pseudogene TRBV3-2) and TRBJ2-7, with a tentative D call TRBD2 (6 bases). With 3 bases removed from V and 6 bases from J, the gap between germline ends came to 15 bases. CDR3 length: 14 residues. CDR1 is LGHDT and CDR2 is YNNKEL in the germline V gene (reference sequence). The CDR3 DNA sequence: TGTGCCAGCAGCCAGACCCGACTAGTCGGCGAGCAGTACTTC. Residues: CASSQTRLVGEQYF.